This T cell receptor beta chain comes out of a study of T cells in Graves' hyperthyroidism and ophthalmopathy. General study results and limits: Blood shared most expanded thyroid clonotypes above 0.001.

Points on this clonotype: What it recognizes is unknown. A read error may explain this, as a much larger clone is one base away.

Authors of the study amplified TCR beta CDR3 regions from RNA transcripts. First-round RT-PCR of the TCR CDR3 relied on the HTBI primer set. MiXCR, run by TCRdb on the multiplex PCR reads, gives a single entry per CDR3 protein. Of around 200,000 distinct CDR3 sequences listed, approximately 15% are singletons. The CDR3 is 14 residues long. Germline assignment: CDR1 SEHNR and CDR2 FQNEAQ (reference sequence). The V call is TRBV7-9, the J call TRBJ2-2, with D possibly matching TRBD2 (6 bases). The clonotype comes from a woman between 50 and 59 years old with Graves' hyperthyroidism. Sequencing input: blood. In nucleotides, the CDR3 is TGTGCCAGCAGCCAGAGCACACGTCCCGGGGGGCTGTTTTTT. Translation: CASSQSTRPGGLFF.